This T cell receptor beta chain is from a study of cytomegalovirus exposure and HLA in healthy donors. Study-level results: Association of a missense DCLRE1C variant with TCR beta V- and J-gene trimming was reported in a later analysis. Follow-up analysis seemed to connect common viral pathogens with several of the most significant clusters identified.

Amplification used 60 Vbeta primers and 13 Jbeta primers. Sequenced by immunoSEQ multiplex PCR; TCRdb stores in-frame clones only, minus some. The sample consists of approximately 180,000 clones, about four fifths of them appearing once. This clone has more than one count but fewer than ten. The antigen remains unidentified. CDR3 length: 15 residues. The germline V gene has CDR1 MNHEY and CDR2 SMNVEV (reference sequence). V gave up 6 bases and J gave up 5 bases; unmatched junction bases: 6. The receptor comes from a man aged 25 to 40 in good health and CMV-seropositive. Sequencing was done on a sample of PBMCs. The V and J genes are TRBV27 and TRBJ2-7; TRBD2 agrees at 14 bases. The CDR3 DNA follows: TGTGCCAGCAGACCAAGGACTAGCGGGAGGAACGAGCAGTACTTC. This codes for CASRPRTSGRNEQYF.